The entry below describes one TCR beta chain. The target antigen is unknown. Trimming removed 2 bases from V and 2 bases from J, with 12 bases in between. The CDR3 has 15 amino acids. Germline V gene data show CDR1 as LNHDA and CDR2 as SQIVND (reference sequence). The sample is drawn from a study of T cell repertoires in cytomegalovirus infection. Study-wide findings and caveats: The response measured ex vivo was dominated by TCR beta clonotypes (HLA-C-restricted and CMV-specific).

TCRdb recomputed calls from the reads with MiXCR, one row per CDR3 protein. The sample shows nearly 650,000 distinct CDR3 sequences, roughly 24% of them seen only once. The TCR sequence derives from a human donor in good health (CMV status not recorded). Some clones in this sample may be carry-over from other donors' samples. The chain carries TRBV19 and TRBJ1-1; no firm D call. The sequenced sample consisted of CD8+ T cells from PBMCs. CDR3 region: CASSIRRQINTEAFF. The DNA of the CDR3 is TGTGCCAGTAGTATAAGGCGGCAGATCAACACTGAAGCTTTCTTT.